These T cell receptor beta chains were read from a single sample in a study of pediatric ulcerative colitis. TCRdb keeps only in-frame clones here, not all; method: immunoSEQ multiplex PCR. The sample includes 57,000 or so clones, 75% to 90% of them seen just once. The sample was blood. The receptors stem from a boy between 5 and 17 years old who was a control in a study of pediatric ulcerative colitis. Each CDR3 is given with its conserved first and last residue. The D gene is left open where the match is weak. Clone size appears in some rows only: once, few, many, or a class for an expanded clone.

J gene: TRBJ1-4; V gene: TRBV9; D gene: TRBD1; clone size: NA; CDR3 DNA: TGTGCCAGCAGTGACAGGGAAGAAAAACTGTTTTTT; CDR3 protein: CASSDREEKLFF
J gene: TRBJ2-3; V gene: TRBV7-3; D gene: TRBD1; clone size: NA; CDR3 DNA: TGTGCCAGCAGCGGTACAGGGGAAGATACGCAGTATTTT; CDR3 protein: CASSGTGEDTQYF
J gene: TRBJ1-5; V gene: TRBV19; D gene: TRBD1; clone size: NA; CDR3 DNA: TGTGCCAGTAGTATCTCGATTCAGGGGGCTCAGCCCCAGCATTTT; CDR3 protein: CASSISIQGAQPQHF
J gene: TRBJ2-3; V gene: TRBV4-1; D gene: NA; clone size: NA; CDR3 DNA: TGCGCCAGCAGCCAAGCCGGGACCACAGATACGCAGTATTTT; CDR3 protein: CASSQAGTTDTQYF
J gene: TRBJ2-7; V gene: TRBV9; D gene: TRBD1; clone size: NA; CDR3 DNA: TGTGCCAGCAGCGTAGAGTGGGACAGCTCCTACGAGCAGTACTTC; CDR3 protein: CASSVEWDSSYEQYF
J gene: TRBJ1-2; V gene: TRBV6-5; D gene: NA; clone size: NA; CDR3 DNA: TGTGCCAGCAGTTACGACGGGTTCCGTGGCTACACCTTC; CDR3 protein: CASSYDGFRGYTF
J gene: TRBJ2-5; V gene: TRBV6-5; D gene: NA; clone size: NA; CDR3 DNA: TGTGCCAGCAGTTACTCGGCAGTTAAAGAGACCCAGTACTTC; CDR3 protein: CASSYSAVKETQYF
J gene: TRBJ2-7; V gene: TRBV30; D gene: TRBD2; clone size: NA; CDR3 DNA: TGTGCCTGGAGTGCGACTAGCGGCCAAGAGCAGTACTTC; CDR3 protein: CAWSATSGQEQYF
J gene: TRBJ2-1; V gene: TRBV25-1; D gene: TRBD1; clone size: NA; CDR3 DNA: TGTGCCAGCAGTTATAAGAGGACAGGGCATTACAATGAGCAGTTCTTC; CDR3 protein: CASSYKRTGHYNEQFF
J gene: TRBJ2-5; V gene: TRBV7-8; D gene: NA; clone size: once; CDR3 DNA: TGTGCCAGCAGCTTACTACCGTCGGACAGTCAAGAGACCCAGTACTTC; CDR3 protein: CASSLLPSDSQETQYF
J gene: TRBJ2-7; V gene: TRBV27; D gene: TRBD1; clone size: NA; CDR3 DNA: TGTGCCAGCAGTTTGGACAGGGGGTACGAGCAGTACTTC; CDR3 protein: CASSLDRGYEQYF
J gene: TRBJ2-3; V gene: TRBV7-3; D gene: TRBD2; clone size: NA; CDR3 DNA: TGTGCCAGCAGCCGCAGGACTAGCGGGAGAACAGATACGCAGTATTTT; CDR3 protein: CASSRRTSGRTDTQYF
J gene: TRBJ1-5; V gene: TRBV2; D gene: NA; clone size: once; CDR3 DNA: TGTGCCAGCAGTGAAAACATGAATAGCAATCAGCCCCAGCATTTT; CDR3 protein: CASSENMNSNQPQHF
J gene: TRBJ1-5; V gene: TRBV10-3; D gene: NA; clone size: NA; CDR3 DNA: TGTGCCATCAGTGAGTCGACAAGCGGCCAGCCCCAGCATTTT; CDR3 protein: CAISESTSGQPQHF
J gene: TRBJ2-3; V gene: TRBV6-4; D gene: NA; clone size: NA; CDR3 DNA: TGTGCCAGCAGTGACTCGGGGGGGGCGGCAGATACGCAGTATTTT; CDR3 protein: CASSDSGGAADTQYF